This TCR beta chain is from a study of blood T cells in healthy people across ages. CDR1 and CDR2 from the germline V gene are DFQATT and SNEGSKA (reference sequence). This CDR3 region has 12 residues. Trimming left V 6 bases short and J 4 bases short, with 10 bases between. Caucasian, healthy and from Russia, the donors were aged between 6 and 90. Each sample yielded at least 6 million isolated PBMCs. Per individual sample, total RNA of at least 5.5 micrograms was extracted. Then a second PCR, running roughly 7 to 11 cycles, was carried out with a sample-barcoded 5' primer and a J-beta primer mix. A template-switch adaptor that had 12 random nucleotides put a tag on each cDNA molecule. TCRdb fed the 5' RACE reads into MiXCR, producing one record per CDR3 protein. The data contain some 900,000 distinct CDR3 sequences, 40% to 60% of them singletons. This clonotype was recorded a few times.

The clonotype comes from a man aged 30-40 years in good health. Sequencing was carried out using blood. The rearrangement links TRBV20-1 to TRBJ1-5; the D is unclear. The CDR3 DNA follows: TGCAGTGCCATTTTTGGGAATCAGCCCCAGCATTTT. It is translated as CSAIFGNQPQHF.